This TCR beta chain is from a study of cytomegalovirus exposure and HLA in healthy donors. Study at large: The early release's HLA-typed donors yielded about 85 million unique TCRs. Overall study findings and caveats: Association with HLA alleles at 0.05 false discovery rate was found for 15,000 to 20,000 TCR beta sequences in a later analysis. In a later analysis, a missense DCLRE1C variant was linked to TCR beta V- and J-gene trimming.

This clone occurred a few times. Its specificity is unknown. Unmatched junction bases numbered 11, after V lost 5 bases and J lost 8 bases. CDR1 is SSHAT, CDR2 FNYEAQ, per germline (reference sequence). The CDR3 is made up of 15 amino acids. Amplification used 60 Vbeta primers and 13 Jbeta primers. Some clones are missing from TCRdb's copy, which holds only in-frame ones; the method was immunoSEQ multiplex PCR. The sample lists approximately 150,000 clones; approximately 80% were seen once. Sequencing was carried out using PBMCs. The TCR originated in a man younger than 45 in good health and CMV-seropositive. This chain connects TRBV7-7 to TRBJ2-1; 8 bases align to TRBD1. The CDR3 coding sequence is TGTGCCAGCAGCGACGGGTTCAGGGGGCCGGATGAGCAGTTCTTC. Translation gives CASSDGFRGPDEQFF.